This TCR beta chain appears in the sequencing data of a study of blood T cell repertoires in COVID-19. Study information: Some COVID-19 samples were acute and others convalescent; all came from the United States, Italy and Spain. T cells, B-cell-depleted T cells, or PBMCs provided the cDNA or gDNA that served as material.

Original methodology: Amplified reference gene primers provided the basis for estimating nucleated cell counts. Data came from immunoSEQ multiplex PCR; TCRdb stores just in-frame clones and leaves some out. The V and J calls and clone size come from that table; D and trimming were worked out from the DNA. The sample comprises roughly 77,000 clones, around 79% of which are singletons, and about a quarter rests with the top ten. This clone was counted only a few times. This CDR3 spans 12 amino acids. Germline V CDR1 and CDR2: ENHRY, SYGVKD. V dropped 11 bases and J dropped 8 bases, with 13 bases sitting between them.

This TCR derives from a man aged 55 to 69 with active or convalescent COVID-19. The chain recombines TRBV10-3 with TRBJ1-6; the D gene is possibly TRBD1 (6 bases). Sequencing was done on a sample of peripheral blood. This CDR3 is CAVGTSDSPLHF. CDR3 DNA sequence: TGTGCCGTCGGGACAAGCGATTCACCCCTCCACTTT.